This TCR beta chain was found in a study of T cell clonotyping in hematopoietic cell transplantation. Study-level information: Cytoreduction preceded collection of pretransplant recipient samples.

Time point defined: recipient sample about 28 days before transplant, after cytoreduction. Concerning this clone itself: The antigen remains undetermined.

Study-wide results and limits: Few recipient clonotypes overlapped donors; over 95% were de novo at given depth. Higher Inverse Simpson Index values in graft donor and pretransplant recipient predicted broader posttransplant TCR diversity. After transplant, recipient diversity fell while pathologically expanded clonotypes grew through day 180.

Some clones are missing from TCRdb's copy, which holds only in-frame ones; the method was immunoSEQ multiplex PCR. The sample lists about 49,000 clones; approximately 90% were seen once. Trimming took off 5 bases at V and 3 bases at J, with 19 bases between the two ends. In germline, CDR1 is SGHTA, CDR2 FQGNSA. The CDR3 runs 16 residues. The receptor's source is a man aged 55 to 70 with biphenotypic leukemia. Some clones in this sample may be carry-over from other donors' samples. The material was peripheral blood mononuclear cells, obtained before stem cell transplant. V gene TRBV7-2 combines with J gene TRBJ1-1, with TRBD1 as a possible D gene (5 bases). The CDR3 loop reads CASSHLYPGGDTEAFF. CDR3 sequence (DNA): TGTGCCAGCAGCCATTTATATCCCGGGGGGGACACTGAAGCTTTCTTT. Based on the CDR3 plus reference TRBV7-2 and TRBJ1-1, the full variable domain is GAGVSQSPSNKVTEKGKDVELRCDPISGHTALYWYRQSLGQGLEFLIYFQGNSAPDKSGLPSDRFSAERTGGSVSTLTIQRTQQEDSAVYLCASSHLYPGGDTEAFFGQGTRLTVV.